The rows below give T cell receptor beta chains drawn from one sample of a study of T cell responses to AZD1222 COVID-19 vaccine. Data came from immunoSEQ multiplex PCR; TCRdb stores just in-frame clones and leaves some out. The sample has about 150,000 clones, around nine tenths seen once. Material: peripheral blood, obtained on day 0 of AZD1222 vaccination. These receptors came from an adult in good health. Both conserved end residues are part of each CDR3. D genes are given only for firm matches. Size is omitted from some rows. Given values are once, few, many or a class for expanded clones.

D | J | V | size | DNA | CDR3
NA | TRBJ2-7 | TRBV19 | NA | TGTGCCAGTAGTATGAATGGTAACTACGAGCAGTACTTC | CASSMNGNYEQYF
TRBD1 | TRBJ2-7 | TRBV4-2 | NA | TGTGCCAGCAGCCGATCCGGGACAGCCTACGAGCAGTACTTC | CASSRSGTAYEQYF
NA | TRBJ2-3 | TRBV30 | NA | TGTGCCTGGAGTTTGTCCAGCACAGATACGCAGTATTTT | CAWSLSSTDTQYF
NA | TRBJ1-5 | TRBV6-6 | once | TGTGCCAGCAGTACTACTCAAGGGGCGGATCAGCCCCAGCATTTT | CASSTTQGADQPQHF
NA | TRBJ2-2 | TRBV4-3 | NA | TGCGCCAGCAGCTTCGGGCAGGGAACCGGGGAGCTGTTTTTT | CASSFGQGTGELFF
TRBD1 | TRBJ1-2 | TRBV15 | NA | TGTGCCACCAGCAGAAGGGACAGATTGCAGTACACCTTC | CATSRRDRLQYTF
NA | TRBJ1-6 | TRBV3-1/TRBV3-2 | NA | TGTGCCAGCAGAGATGTGGCCCTTTCACCCCTCCACTTT | CASRDVALSPLHF
TRBD2 | TRBJ2-7 | TRBV29-1 | NA | TGCAGCGCGACGGGGGGTTGGGCAGATGAGCAGTACTTC | CSATGGWADEQYF
TRBD2 | TRBJ2-3 | TRBV5-1 | NA | TGCGCCAGCAGCTTCGGGGCCGGGACTACCACAGATACGCAGTATTTT | CASSFGAGTTTDTQYF
NA | TRBJ2-1 | TRBV7-9 | NA | TGTGCCAGCAGCTTCCGTCCCTCCTACAATGAGCAGTTCTTC | CASSFRPSYNEQFF
TRBD2 | TRBJ2-5 | TRBV20-1 | NA | TGCAGTGCTAGTGTGCTAGCGGGTGAGACCCAGTACTTC | CSASVLAGETQYF
NA | TRBJ1-6 | TRBV4-1 | NA | TGCGCCAGCAGCCCCCAAGGCTCCTATAATTCACCCCTCCACTTT | CASSPQGSYNSPLHF
TRBD1 | TRBJ1-2 | TRBV29-1 | NA | TGCAGCGCCAGGACAGGGGACGGGGGTTATGGCTACACCTTC | CSARTGDGGYGYTF
TRBD1 | TRBJ1-2 | TRBV19 | NA | TGTGCCAGTAGTATCCTGACAGGGGGCGTAAGGTATGGCTACACCTTC | CASSILTGGVRYGYTF
NA | TRBJ2-5 | TRBV3-1/TRBV3-2 | once | TGTGCCAGCAGCCAATTTGGGCTAGCGACCGACCAAGAGACCCAGTACTTC | CASSQFGLATDQETQYF
NA | TRBJ1-5 | TRBV6-4 | NA | TGTGCCAGCAGTCAGCATCAGCCCCAGCATTTT | CASSQHQPQHF
TRBD2 | TRBJ2-1 | TRBV5-1 | NA | TGCGCCAGCAGCGTGATAGCGGGAGGGCCTAGCTCCTACAATGAGCAGTTCTTC | CASSVIAGGPSSYNEQFF
TRBD1 | TRBJ2-7 | TRBV6-5 | NA | TGTGCCAGCAGACTAACAGGGGGTCCCTACGAGCAGTACTTC | CASRLTGGPYEQYF
NA | TRBJ2-5 | TRBV11-2 | NA | TGTGCCAGCAGCTCCTACGGGACATCCTGGGGTATCCAAGAGACCCAGTACTTC | CASSSYGTSWGIQETQYF
NA | TRBJ2-4 | TRBV7-9 | NA | TGTGCCGCCGGGTCTTCCAAAAACATTCAGTACTTC | CAAGSSKNIQYF
TRBD1 | TRBJ2-5 | TRBV6-5 | NA | TGTGCCAGTTCGCTGCTTGGGACAGCAGAAGAGACCCAGTACTTC | CASSLLGTAEETQYF
NA | TRBJ1-1 | TRBV5-1 | NA | TGCGCCAGCAGCTTAACCGGGGGTGAAGCTTTCTTT | CASSLTGGEAFF